The rows below give T cell receptor beta chains drawn from one sample of a study of cytomegalovirus exposure and HLA in healthy donors. The repertoire was sequenced with immunoSEQ multiplex PCR; TCRdb's copy has only in-frame clones and lacks some. Of about 110,000 clones in the sample, approximately 82% were seen once. The source material was PBMCs. Every receptor here comes from a man aged 25-40 years in good health and CMV-seropositive. Both conserved end residues are part of each CDR3. The D gene is left open where the match is weak. Part of the rows lack a size; the others show once, few, many or a class for expanded clones.

abundance: .
len: 15
v_gene: TRBV5-4
d_gene: TRBD2
j_gene: TRBJ2-3
CDR3aa: CASSQAGGPGDTQYF

abundance: .
len: 13
v_gene: TRBV7-9
d_gene: .
j_gene: TRBJ2-1
CDR3aa: CASSLRGGHEQFF

abundance: .
len: 13
v_gene: TRBV29-1
d_gene: TRBD1
j_gene: TRBJ2-1
CDR3aa: CSAGQTNYNEQFF

abundance: .
len: 11
v_gene: TRBV10-2
d_gene: .
j_gene: TRBJ2-7
CDR3aa: CASSVQYEQYF

abundance: .
len: 12
v_gene: TRBV19
d_gene: .
j_gene: TRBJ1-1
CDR3aa: CASSQGGTEAFF

abundance: .
len: 12
v_gene: TRBV7-2
d_gene: .
j_gene: TRBJ2-1
CDR3aa: CASSLRSREQFF

abundance: .
len: 14
v_gene: TRBV30
d_gene: .
j_gene: TRBJ1-4
CDR3aa: CAWREAGTNEKLFF

abundance: .
len: 13
v_gene: TRBV27
d_gene: TRBD1
j_gene: TRBJ1-2
CDR3aa: CASRTGGADGYTF

abundance: once
len: 14
v_gene: TRBV6-5
d_gene: TRBD1
j_gene: TRBJ1-2
CDR3aa: CASSRDREYGGYTF

abundance: .
len: 16
v_gene: TRBV6-5
d_gene: TRBD1
j_gene: TRBJ2-1
CDR3aa: CASSYSKTGFYNEQFF

abundance: .
len: 16
v_gene: TRBV10-2
d_gene: TRBD1
j_gene: TRBJ2-1
CDR3aa: CASSDPRDRVYNEQFF

abundance: .
len: 15
v_gene: TRBV29-1
d_gene: .
j_gene: TRBJ2-1
CDR3aa: CSAPPGHGWDNEQFF

abundance: .
len: 14
v_gene: TRBV9
d_gene: TRBD1
j_gene: TRBJ2-7
CDR3aa: CASSVGQGDYEQYF

abundance: .
len: 15
v_gene: TRBV14
d_gene: TRBD1
j_gene: TRBJ2-7
CDR3aa: CASSARQGEVYEQYF

abundance: few
len: 15
v_gene: TRBV11-2
d_gene: TRBD1
j_gene: TRBJ2-5
CDR3aa: CASILGTGGGETQYF

abundance: .
len: 16
v_gene: TRBV4-1
d_gene: TRBD1
j_gene: TRBJ2-7
CDR3aa: CASSQRPGQGPYEQYF

abundance: .
len: 16
v_gene: TRBV7-8
d_gene: TRBD1
j_gene: TRBJ1-1
CDR3aa: CASSLGRTGANTEAFF

abundance: .
len: 14
v_gene: TRBV27
d_gene: .
j_gene: TRBJ1-6
CDR3aa: CASTSSAGESPLHF

abundance: .
len: 15
v_gene: TRBV7-2
d_gene: .
j_gene: TRBJ2-2
CDR3aa: CASSSAGANTGELFF

abundance: .
len: 17
v_gene: TRBV4-1
d_gene: .
j_gene: TRBJ2-7
CDR3aa: CASSLGVPTNPSYEQYF

abundance: few
len: 14
v_gene: TRBV28
d_gene: .
j_gene: TRBJ1-1
CDR3aa: CASSLRDRPTEAFF

abundance: .
len: 17
v_gene: TRBV28
d_gene: .
j_gene: TRBJ1-1
CDR3aa: CASSLLGVRGRGTEAFF

abundance: .
len: 17
v_gene: TRBV7-6
d_gene: .
j_gene: TRBJ2-3
CDR3aa: CASSETVRAGWTDTQYF

abundance: .
len: 14
v_gene: TRBV7-2
d_gene: TRBD2
j_gene: TRBJ2-7
CDR3aa: CASSSSGGRYEQYF

abundance: few
len: 16
v_gene: TRBV19
d_gene: .
j_gene: TRBJ2-3
CDR3aa: CASTPDKLKIVGTQYF

abundance: .
len: 15
v_gene: TRBV4-3
d_gene: .
j_gene: TRBJ1-1
CDR3aa: CASSQAWTMNTEAFF

abundance: few
len: 14
v_gene: TRBV14
d_gene: .
j_gene: TRBJ1-1
CDR3aa: CASSSWSGGTEAFF

abundance: .
len: 14
v_gene: TRBV7-2
d_gene: TRBD1
j_gene: TRBJ1-2
CDR3aa: CASSRNQGVGGYTF